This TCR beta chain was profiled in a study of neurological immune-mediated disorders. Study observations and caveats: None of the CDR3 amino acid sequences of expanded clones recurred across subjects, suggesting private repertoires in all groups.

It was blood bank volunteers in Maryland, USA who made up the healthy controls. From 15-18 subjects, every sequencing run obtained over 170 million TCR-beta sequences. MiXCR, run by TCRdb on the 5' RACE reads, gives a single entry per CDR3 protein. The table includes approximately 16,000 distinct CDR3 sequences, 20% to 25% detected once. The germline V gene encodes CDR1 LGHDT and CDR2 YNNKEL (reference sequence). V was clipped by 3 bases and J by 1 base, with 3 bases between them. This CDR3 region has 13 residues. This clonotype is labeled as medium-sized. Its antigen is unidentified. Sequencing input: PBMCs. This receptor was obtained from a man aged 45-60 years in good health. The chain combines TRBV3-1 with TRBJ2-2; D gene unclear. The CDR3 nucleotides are TGTGCCAGCAGCCATAGGAACACCGGGGAGCTGTTTTTT. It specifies CASSHRNTGELFF.